This T cell receptor (beta chain) was profiled in a study of T-cell memory formation after mild COVID-19. Study-level findings and limits: The authors left the SARS-CoV-2 specificity of second-wave clones peaking on day 37 unconfirmed.

This clonotype was counted at least ten times. Antigen: not known. 5'RACE primed from the constant segment yielded TCR alpha and TCR beta cDNA libraries bearing sample barcodes and UMIs. TCRdb re-analysed the 5' RACE reads in MiXCR, keeping a single row per CDR3 protein. Among 280,000 or so distinct CDR3 sequences, around 8% were seen once, and the ten largest hold about 22%. V trimming: 2 bases; J trimming: 3 bases; junction bases outside the gene matches: 4. This CDR3 has 13 amino acids. Per the germline V gene, CDR1 is SQVTM and CDR2 is ANQGSEA. This receptor was taken from a man younger than 35 who had mild COVID-19 (a few samples of this study predate the infection). Cell type and time point are not known. The gene calls are TRBV29-1 and TRBJ2-7; TRBD1 matches at 7 bases. Sample: PBMCs or a T cell subset sorted from them (not recorded which). The CDR3 DNA sequence: TGCAGCGTTGAAAAAGGGACAGACTACGAGCAGTACTTC. Its translation is CSVEKGTDYEQYF.